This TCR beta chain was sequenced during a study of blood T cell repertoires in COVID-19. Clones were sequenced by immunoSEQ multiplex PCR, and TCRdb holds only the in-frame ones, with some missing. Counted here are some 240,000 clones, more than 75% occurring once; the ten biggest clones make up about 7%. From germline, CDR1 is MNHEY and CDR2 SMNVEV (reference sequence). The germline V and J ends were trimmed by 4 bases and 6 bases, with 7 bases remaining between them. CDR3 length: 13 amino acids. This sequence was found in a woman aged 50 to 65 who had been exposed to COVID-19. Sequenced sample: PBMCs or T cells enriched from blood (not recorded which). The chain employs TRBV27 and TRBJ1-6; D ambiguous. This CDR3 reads CASSSGLNSPLHF. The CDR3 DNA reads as TGTGCCAGCAGTTCCGGACTTAATTCACCCCTCCACTTT.